The rows below give T cell receptor beta chains drawn from one sample of a study of regulatory T cells in long-lasting Graves disease. TCRdb reprocessed the multiplex PCR reads via MiXCR and lists one record per CDR3 protein. The data show about 470,000 distinct CDR3 sequences, under 15% seen once. The sample was also linked to a second study, of T cells in Graves' hyperthyroidism and ophthalmopathy.

The input for sequencing was peripheral blood mononuclear cells (PBMCs), taken at new diagnosis, from a patient treated with antithyroid drugs. These TCRs come from a woman in her twenties or thirties with Graves disease. Both conserved end residues are part of each CDR3. Each record gives: D gene, J gene, clone size, V gene, CDR3 DNA, CDR3 protein. D genes are given only for firm matches. Clone size is shown for a subset of rows, as once, few, many or a class of expanded clone.

-	TRBJ1-2	many	TRBV3-1	TGTGCCAGCAGCCAAGAGGGGGGCTCTGTCTATGGCTACACCTTC	CASSQEGGSVYGYTF
-	TRBJ1-2	few	TRBV7-8	TGTGCCAGCAGCTTCAAAACTAACTATGGCTACACCTTC	CASSFKTNYGYTF
-	TRBJ2-1	-	TRBV28	TGTGCCAGCAGTCTCCCTACGAAGGGGGAGTTCTTC	CASSLPTKGEFF
-	TRBJ1-2	-	TRBV28	TGTGCCAGCAGTTTACCCCCTGGACTAGCGGGGGGAGATGGCTACACCTTC	CASSLPPGLAGGDGYTF
TRBD1	TRBJ1-5	many	TRBV6-1	TGTGCCAGCAGATCGACAGGGGCGGGCAATCAGCCCCAGCATTTT	CASRSTGAGNQPQHF
-	TRBJ1-5	few	TRBV20-1	TGCAGTGCCCAGCGGGCGAATCAGCCCCAGCATTTT	CSAQRANQPQHF
-	TRBJ2-5	many	TRBV20-1	TGCAGTGCCCTGGTCGCGGGGACCCAGTACTTC	CSALVAGTQYF
TRBD2	TRBJ2-7	-	TRBV11-3	TGTGCCAGCAGCCTGTTAGCGGGAGATCCCCCGCCTAGCGAGCAGTACTTC	CASSLLAGDPPPSEQYF
-	TRBJ2-7	-	TRBV24-1	TGTGCCACCAGTGATTTCGACTCTCCCCCCCACGAGCAGTACTTC	CATSDFDSPPHEQYF
TRBD1	TRBJ2-6	-	TRBV7-9	TGTGCCAGCAGCCCCACAGGGGCCGGGGCCAACGTCCTGACTTTC	CASSPTGAGANVLTF
-	TRBJ2-7	-	TRBV19	TGTGCCAGTAGTATAGGGGACGGCGCCCAGTACTTC	CASSIGDGAQYF
-	TRBJ2-7	many	TRBV6-1	TGTGCCAGCAGGCCCCAACCCCCGGGAGCCAAACTCGGGCTTTACGAGCAGTACTTC	CASRPQPPGAKLGLYEQYF
-	TRBJ1-2	few	TRBV15	TGTGCCACCAGCAGAGATCGAGGGGCGACTAGCTATGGCTACACCTTC	CATSRDRGATSYGYTF
-	TRBJ1-2	many	TRBV3-1	TGTGCCAGCAGCCAAGCACACAGAGAAGCTAACTATGGCTACACCTTC	CASSQAHREANYGYTF
-	TRBJ1-2	many	TRBV30	TGTGCCTGGAAAGGATCTGGCTACACCTTC	CAWKGSGYTF
TRBD2	TRBJ2-1	many	TRBV7-9	TGTGCCAGCAGCTTAGCGGGAGGGTTGATCAATGAGCAGTTCTTC	CASSLAGGLINEQFF
TRBD2	TRBJ2-1	many	TRBV11-2	TGTGCCAGCAGCGGGATAGCGGGAGAGGTGAATGAGCAGTTCTTC	CASSGIAGEVNEQFF
-	TRBJ1-2	-	TRBV30	TGTGCCTGGGTCGAACTCTCAGGGATCGGCTACACCTTC	CAWVELSGIGYTF
-	TRBJ2-1	few	TRBV15	TGTGCCACCAGCAGCAGGGCCTACAATGAGCAGTTCTTC	CATSSRAYNEQFF
-	TRBJ1-1	many	TRBV18	TGTGCCAGCTCACCAGACAGGACCTCTGGGGGGACTGAAGCTTTCTTT	CASSPDRTSGGTEAFF
TRBD1	TRBJ1-2	many	TRBV28	TGTGCCAGCAGATCAGACGACAGGGGGCCTGGCTACACCTTC	CASRSDDRGPGYTF
TRBD2	TRBJ2-7	many	TRBV7-8	TGTGCCAGCAGCCCTCCCGGGAGGGCCGCCGAGCAGTACTTC	CASSPPGRAAEQYF
-	TRBJ1-2	-	TRBV19	TGTGCCAGTAGTGTGGGGGTTAACTATGGCTACACCTTC	CASSVGVNYGYTF